Following are 23 T cell receptor beta chains from one sample sequenced in a study of T cell repertoires in cytomegalovirus infection. TCRdb re-derived calls from the reads in MiXCR, one entry per CDR3 protein. The sample lists approximately 180,000 distinct CDR3 sequences, 17% occurring once. What was sequenced was CD8+ T cells from PBMCs. Source of these receptors: a human donor in good health (CMV status not recorded). Some clones in this sample may be carry-over from other donors' samples.

This clonotype has just a few counts. The rearrangement links TRBV7-6 to TRBJ2-7; D is unresolved. Trimming removed 8 bases from V and 4 bases from J, with 15 bases in between. The CDR3 totals 13 residues. Germline CDR1 SGHVS, CDR2 FNYEAQ. The CDR3 protein is CASSVGEPYEQYF. Here the CDR3 DNA reads TGTGCCAGCTCCGTAGGTGAGCCTTACGAGCAGTACTTC.

V is TRBV27 and J is TRBJ1-1, with 7 bases aligning to TRBD1. The V gene's germline CDR1 is MNHEY and CDR2 SMNVEV (reference sequence). The CDR3 spans 15 residues. V shed 3 bases and J 4 bases; nucleotides not matched to a gene: 8. This CDR3 reads CASSLSHRGSTEAFF. In DNA form, the CDR3 reads TGTGCCAGCAGTTTGTCGCACAGGGGAAGCACTGAAGCTTTCTTT.

This clonotype has just a few counts. The genes are TRBV9 and TRBJ1-1, with D tentatively TRBD1 (5 bases). This CDR3 contains 14 residues. Germline assignment: CDR1 SGDLS and CDR2 YYNGEE. V lost 4 bases, J lost 0 bases, and 10 bases lay in between. In DNA, the CDR3 is TGTGCCAGCAGCCCCTCGACAGTGAACACTGAAGCTTTCTTT. Its protein is CASSPSTVNTEAFF.

The J gene is TRBJ2-1, the V gene TRBV20-1, with 9 bases aligning to TRBD2. CDR3 length: 14 residues. The ends lost 0 bases at V and 8 bases at J; junction bases unmatched: 5. CDR1 DFQATT and CDR2 SNEGSKA come from the germline V gene (reference sequence). The CDR3 spells CSARDLAGIHEQFF. DNA of the CDR3: TGCAGTGCTAGAGATCTAGCGGGGATTCATGAGCAGTTCTTC.

This clonotype occurred a few times. This chain links TRBV7-9 with TRBJ1-2; unclear D gene. In germline, CDR1 is SEHNR, CDR2 FQNEAQ (reference sequence). The CDR3 extends over 15 amino acids. Trimming stripped 4 bases from V and 1 base from J, with 13 bases between. CDR3 sequence: CASSSSGTFNYGYTF. For the CDR3, the DNA is TGTGCCAGCAGCTCTTCAGGAACGTTTAACTATGGCTACACCTTC.

V gene TRBV7-2 combines with J gene TRBJ2-3, with 12 bases fitting TRBD2. Germline V CDR1 and CDR2: SGHTA, FQGNSA. This CDR3 is built from 17 residues. After removal of 4 bases from V and 3 bases from J, the junction contained 8 bases not matched to a gene. In nucleotides, the CDR3 is TGTGCCAGCAGCTCCCTAGCGGGGGGGCCAGGAACAGATACGCAGTATTTT. Residues: CASSSLAGGPGTDTQYF.

The V and J genes are TRBV2 and TRBJ2-1; D is undetermined. Per germline, CDR1 SNHLY and CDR2 FYNNEI. Deletions cut 3 bases from V and 10 bases from J, with 10 bases between. The CDR3 has 12 residues. In nucleotides, the CDR3 is TGTGCCAGCAGTGATCTGGCTGACGAGCAGTTCTTC. Encoded protein: CASSDLADEQFF.

This clonotype was seen a handful of times. The junction does not match germline at one end; this may be a read error. This chain links TRBV24-1 with TRBJ2-6; D remains ambiguous. The CDR3 is 16 amino acids. Germline CDR1 reads KGHDR; CDR2 reads SFDVKD. CDR3 nucleotides: TGTGTCACCAGTGACCGTACTCAATCCGGGGCCAACGTCCTGACTTTC. Encoded protein: CVTSDRTQSGANVLTF.

Only a few counts were recorded for this clonotype. The gene calls are TRBV5-1 and TRBJ2-2, with TRBD1 matching 8 bases. The trim removed 0 bases at V and 0 bases at J, leaving 7 bases unmatched. The CDR3 runs 18 residues. The germline gives CDR1 SGHRS, CDR2 YFSETQ. This CDR3 reads CASSLDSLTGANTGELFF. CDR3 DNA: TGCGCCAGCAGCTTGGATTCTTTGACAGGGGCGAACACCGGGGAGCTGTTTTTT. The entire variable domain, with the rest obtained from reference TRBV5-1 and TRBJ2-2, is as follows: KAGVTQTPRYLIKTRGQQVTLSCSPISGHRSVSWYQQTPGQGLQFLFEYFSETQRNKGNFPGRFSGRQFSNSRSEMNVSTLELGDSALYLCASSLDSLTGANTGELFFGEGSRLTVL.

This clonotype showed up many times. The genes are TRBV7-9 and TRBJ1-1; D is uncertain. Trimming shortened V by 10 bases and J by 7 bases, and 7 bases separated the two germline ends. This CDR3 has 9 amino acids. Germline CDR1 reads SEHNR; CDR2 reads FQNEAQ (reference sequence). The CDR3 loop reads CAIDREAFF. The CDR3 nucleotides read TGTGCCATTGATCGTGAAGCTTTCTTT.

This clonotype was detected a few times. The germline gene is not matched at one end of the junction; a read error may be the cause. The rearrangement links TRBV7-8 to TRBJ1-2; D is ambiguous. CDR1 is SGHVS and CDR2 is FQNEAQ in the germline V gene. There are 13 residues in the CDR3. The CDR3 DNA reads TGTGCCAGCAGCTTAGGCGGGGTGAATGGCTACATCTTC. It is translated as CASSLGGVNGYIF.

The chain carries TRBV4-1 and TRBJ1-3; no firm D call. V lost 1 base, J lost 0 bases, and 16 bases lay in between. The CDR3 runs to 18 residues. The germline gives CDR1 MGHRA, CDR2 YSYEKL. The CDR3 is CASSQAPHSTSSGNTIYF. The CDR3 region has the DNA TGCGCCAGCAGCCAAGCCCCCCATTCGACCAGCTCTGGAAACACCATATATTTT.

The chain couples TRBV4-2 to TRBJ1-2; unclear D gene. Germline-derived CDR1 and CDR2 are LGHNA and YNFKEQ. Trimming took off 0 bases at V and 8 bases at J, with 16 bases between the two ends. The CDR3 sequence is 15 residues long. DNA of the CDR3: TGTGCCAGCAGCCAAGAGCTCCAGGTAGTTGGGGGCTACACCTTC. It translates to CASSQELQVVGGYTF.

The chain uses TRBV2 and TRBJ1-4, with 8 bases that match TRBD1. CDR3 length: 17 residues. V was clipped by 4 bases and J by 0 bases; unmatched bases: 7. CDR1 is SNHLY, CDR2 FYNNEI, per germline. In nucleotides, the CDR3 is TGTGCCAGCAGTGGGGACAGGAAATCTGCAACTAATGAAAAACTGTTTTTT. It specifies CASSGDRKSATNEKLFF.

This clonotype was recorded only once. The chain recombines TRBV11-2 with TRBJ2-3; 9 bases fit TRBD1. The CDR3 has 15 amino acids. With 5 bases clipped from V and 1 base from J, the junction kept 4 bases outside the gene matches. Looked up from germline, CDR1 is SGHAT and CDR2 is FQNNGV. In DNA, the CDR3 is TGTGCCAGCAGCCTCTGGACAGGGGGCACAGATACGCAGTATTTT. Translation gives CASSLWTGGTDTQYF.

The chain joins TRBV6-4 to TRBJ2-1; 10 positions match TRBD2. V lost 6 bases, J lost 7 bases, and 6 bases stayed unmatched. The CDR3 is 14 residues long. In germline, CDR1 is MRHNA, CDR2 SNTAGT. Written as DNA, the CDR3 is TGTGCCAGCAGCAAGCGGGGGGGTAATAATGAGCAGTTCTTC. Amino acid sequence: CASSKRGGNNEQFF.

The table lists this clonotype with a few counts. This chain connects TRBV27 to TRBJ2-5; unclear D gene. The V gene's germline CDR1 is MNHEY and CDR2 SMNVEV (reference sequence). This CDR3 has 13 amino acids. The V end was cut by 0 bases, the J end by 5 bases, with 7 bases between. DNA of the CDR3: TGTGCCAGCAGTTTATCCTTCAAGGAGACCCAGTACTTC. Its translation: CASSLSFKETQYF.

This clonotype was seen a handful of times. The V call is TRBV29-1, the J call TRBJ2-1; D is undetermined. Germline assignment: CDR1 SQVTM and CDR2 ANQGSEA. There are 11 residues in the CDR3. Trimming removed 2 bases at V and 4 bases at J, with 3 bases between. The CDR3 nucleotides read TGCAGCGTTGAATTTTACAATGAGCAGTTCTTC. This translates into CSVEFYNEQFF.

The chain has TRBV9 and TRBJ2-1, with 9 bases lining up with TRBD2. This CDR3 region has 17 residues. V lost 0 bases and J lost 6; bases outside the gene matches: 10. CDR1 is SGDLS and CDR2 is YYNGEE in the germline V gene. In DNA form, the CDR3 reads TGTGCCAGCAGCGTAGAAGGATGGGGCGGGGGGGCCAATGAGCAGTTCTTC. Protein: CASSVEGWGGGANEQFF.

This clonotype was seen a handful of times. The chain is built from TRBV7-9 and TRBJ1-4, with D possibly being TRBD1 (5 bases). Trimming left V 4 bases short and J 7 bases short, with 16 bases between. The germline V gene has CDR1 SEHNR and CDR2 FQNEAQ (reference sequence). This CDR3 is built from 15 residues. The CDR3 DNA sequence: TGTGCCAGCAGCTCGGGACGGGAAGGGAGTGAAAAACTGTTTTTT. Translated: CASSSGREGSEKLFF. The whole variable domain, filled in from reference TRBV7-9 and TRBJ1-4, reads DTGVSQNPRHKITKRGQNVTFRCDPISEHNRLYWYRQTLGQGPEFLTYFQNEAQLEKSRLLSDRFSAERPKGSFSTLEIQRTEQGDSAMYLCASSSGREGSEKLFFGSGTQLSVL.

In its sample, this clonotype was seen once. This rearrangement joins TRBV6-5 to TRBJ1-5, with D possibly matching TRBD1 (5 bases). Trimming cost V 1 base and J 4 bases, with 17 bases left between them. CDR3 size: 17 residues. Germline V gene data show CDR1 as MNHEY and CDR2 as SVGAGI. CDR3 bases: TGTGCCAGCAGTTACTATAATATTGAGGGGAGAAATCAGCCCCAGCATTTT. Translation gives CASSYYNIEGRNQPQHF.

The chain employs TRBV15 and TRBJ2-7; 10 bases fit TRBD2. This CDR3 spans 15 amino acids. The J segment lost 7 bases and the V segment lost 2 bases, leaving 8 bases of the junction unmatched. Germline values: CDR1 LNHNV, CDR2 YYDKDF (reference sequence). The CDR3 DNA reads as TGTGCCACCAGCAGATCAGCGGGGGGGGCCGTGGAGCAGTACTTC. This codes for CATSRSAGGAVEQYF.

The CDR3 DNA follows: TGCGCCAGCAGCCAAGATCGCGGCAGCCCGGGCGAGCAGTACTTC. Its protein product is CASSQDRGSPGEQYF. The chain links TRBV4-3 to TRBJ2-7, with D unclear. In germline, CDR1 is LGHNA, CDR2 YSLEER. The CDR3 loop spans 15 amino acids. Between the trimmed V and J ends, which lost 0 bases and 6 bases, there was a span of 15 bases.